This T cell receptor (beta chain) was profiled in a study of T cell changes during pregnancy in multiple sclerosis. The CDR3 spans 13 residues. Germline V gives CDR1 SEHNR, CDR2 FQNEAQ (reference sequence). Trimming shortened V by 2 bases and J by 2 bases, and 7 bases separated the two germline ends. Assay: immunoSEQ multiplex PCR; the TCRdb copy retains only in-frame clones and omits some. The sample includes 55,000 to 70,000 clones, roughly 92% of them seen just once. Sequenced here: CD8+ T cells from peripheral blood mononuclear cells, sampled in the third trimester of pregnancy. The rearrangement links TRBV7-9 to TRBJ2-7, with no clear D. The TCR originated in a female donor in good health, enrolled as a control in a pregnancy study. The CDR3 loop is CASSLTFAYEQYF. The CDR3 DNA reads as TGTGCCAGCAGCTTAACATTCGCCTACGAGCAGTACTTC.